Each of the 27 T cell receptor beta chains below was sequenced from the same sample in a study of blood T cell repertoires in COVID-19. TCRdb keeps only in-frame clones here, not all; method: immunoSEQ multiplex PCR. The profile shows some 120,000 clones, 75% to 90% of them singletons. Sequencing was performed on peripheral blood. These receptors came from a human donor in a cohort sampled during active COVID-19.

V usage is TRBV6-5 and J usage is TRBJ1-5; D unclear. Germline V gene lookup returns CDR1 MNHEY and CDR2 SVGAGI. V gave up 8 bases and J gave up 0 bases, with 8 bases separating them. The CDR3 contains 13 residues. In DNA form, the CDR3 reads TGTGCCAGCGGCCCTTATAGCAATCAGCCCCAGCATTTT. This translates into CASGPYSNQPQHF.

This sequence joins TRBV10-3 and TRBJ2-1; a possible D gene is TRBD1 (6 bases). Germline loops: CDR1 ENHRY, CDR2 SYGVKD. The CDR3 runs to 19 residues. V gave up 0 bases and J gave up 9 bases, with 27 bases separating them. The CDR3 nucleotides read TGTGCCATCAGTGAGTCGACGGCCGTTGGGGGCTCGCGAGGAATTGAGCAGTTCTTC. As protein: CAISESTAVGGSRGIEQFF.

The chain combines TRBV7-9 with TRBJ1-5, with D possibly matching TRBD1 (6 bases). This CDR3 contains 13 residues. V lost 4 bases to trimming and J lost 11 bases, with 15 bases between them. Germline lookup yields CDR1 SEHNR and CDR2 FQNEAQ (reference sequence). CDR3 DNA: TGTGCCAGCAGCTCCCACAACGAGGGGGCCCAGCATTTT. Encoded protein: CASSSHNEGAQHF.

In DNA form, the CDR3 reads TGTGCCAGCAGCGTAATTAGCGGGAGTTACTATGAGCAGTTCTTC. Translating gives CASSVISGSYYEQFF. This chain joins TRBV9 and TRBJ2-1; 9 bases align to TRBD2. CDR3 length: 15 amino acids. V lost 1 base, J lost 8 bases, and 7 bases stayed unmatched. From germline, CDR1 is SGDLS and CDR2 YYNGEE.

This clone was detected once. The chain is built from TRBV27 and TRBJ2-6; tentatively, D is TRBD2 (5 bases). The CDR3 covers 15 residues. The germline V gene has CDR1 MNHEY and CDR2 SMNVEV (reference sequence). Trimming shortened V by 9 bases and J by 2 bases, and 14 bases separated the two germline ends. The CDR3 protein is CASRAGDAGANVLTF. CDR3 in DNA: TGTGCCAGTCGGGCCGGGGATGCTGGGGCCAACGTCCTGACTTTC. The full variable domain, rest sourced from reference TRBV27 and TRBJ2-6, is EAQVTQNPRYLITVTGKKLTVTCSQNMNHEYMSWYRQDPGLGLRQIYYSMNVEVTDKGDVPEGYKVSRKEKRNFPLILESPSPNQTSLYFCASRAGDAGANVLTFGAGSRLTVL.

The rearrangement uses TRBV4-3 and TRBJ1-6; 8 nucleotides match TRBD1. Germline CDR1 and CDR2: LGHNA and YSLEER. The junction had 10 bases not matched to a gene; V was cut back by 0 bases and J by 12 bases. The CDR3 extends over 16 amino acids. The CDR3 nucleotides are TGCGCCAGCAGCCAAGAGTTGGGACAGGTAATGAGACCCCTCCACTTT. Translation gives CASSQELGQVMRPLHF.

This chain joins TRBV6-2 or TRBV6-3 and TRBJ1-1; TRBD1 might be the D (5 bases). V lost 2 bases to trimming and J lost 0 bases, with 13 bases between them. Germline assignment: CDR1 MNHEY and CDR2 SVGEGT. The CDR3 has 16 residues. In DNA, the CDR3 is TGTGCCAGCAGTTACCTTTTGACAGTCATGAACACTGAAGCTTTCTTT. Protein sequence: CASSYLLTVMNTEAFF.

This clone showed up many times. The gene calls are TRBV11-1 and TRBJ1-2; no clear D. The CDR3 covers 12 residues. V shed 1 base and J shed 4 bases, with 4 bases lying between them. Germline V gene sequence: CDR1 SGHAT, CDR2 FQDESV (reference sequence). This CDR3 is CASSLDGYGYTF. DNA for the CDR3: TGTGCCAGCAGCTTAGACGGCTATGGCTACACCTTC.

V is TRBV7-2 and J is TRBJ2-5, with D perhaps TRBD1 (6 bases). With 1 base removed from V and 10 bases from J, the gap between germline ends came to 16 bases. Germline values: CDR1 SGHTA, CDR2 FQGNSA. The CDR3 spans 14 residues. Here the CDR3 DNA reads TGTGCCAGCAGCTTAGGAGGGGGACAAAGGGGCCAGTACTTC. Translation: CASSLGGGQRGQYF.

The chain uses TRBV15 and TRBJ1-2, with D unclear. Trimming stripped 1 base from V and 8 bases from J, with 11 bases between. Germline V gene sequence: CDR1 LNHNV, CDR2 YYDKDF (reference sequence). This CDR3 has 13 amino acids. The CDR3 coding sequence is TGTGCCACCAGCAGAGTACGGAGTGGGGGCTACACCTTC. This encodes CATSRVRSGGYTF.

The genes are TRBV7-3 and TRBJ2-7, with D maybe TRBD2 (5 bases). Between the trimmed V and J ends, which lost 4 bases and 6 bases, there was a span of 13 bases. Germline loops: CDR1 SGHTA, CDR2 FQGTGA. There are 13 residues in the CDR3. CDR3 nucleotide sequence: TGTGCCAGCAGCTCGGACTTCGGACGCGAGCAGTACTTC. Translated, it gives CASSSDFGREQYF.

The J gene is TRBJ1-1, the V gene TRBV12-5; D is ambiguous. The germline V gene encodes CDR1 LGHNT and CDR2 FRNRAP. The CDR3 contains 16 residues. Trimming removed 0 bases at V and 4 bases at J, with 15 bases between. DNA for the CDR3: TGTGCTAGTGGTTTGGTACTAAGTCCCAAGACCACTGAAGCTTTCTTT. Its protein is CASGLVLSPKTTEAFF.

The rearrangement joins TRBV6-4 to TRBJ1-2, with TRBD1 as a possible D gene (5 bases). CDR3 length equals 13 residues. In germline, CDR1 is MRHNA, CDR2 SNTAGT. Trimming removed 2 bases from V and 5 bases from J, with 9 bases in between. The CDR3 DNA reads TGTGCCAGCAGTGACCCCAGGGTTTATGGCTACACCTTC. Translating it yields CASSDPRVYGYTF.

This clone was observed a single time. The chain links TRBV5-8 to TRBJ2-3; a weak D match, TRBD2 (6 bases). The CDR3 runs to 14 residues. V was trimmed by 2 bases and J by 4 bases, leaving 11 bases between them. Germline assignment: CDR1 SGHTS and CDR2 YDEGEE. The CDR3 is CASSFRAGPDTQYF. CDR3 DNA sequence: TGTGCCAGCAGCTTCAGGGCGGGACCAGATACGCAGTATTTT.

This clone showed up just once. The chain recombines TRBV2 with TRBJ1-2, with 9 bases identical to TRBD1. The CDR3 consists of 14 residues. Germline assignment: CDR1 SNHLY and CDR2 FYNNEI. V lost 8 bases and J lost 8; bases outside the gene matches: 12. CDR3 amino acids: CASLAGQGRVGYTF. The DNA for the CDR3 is TGTGCCAGCCTGGCGGGACAGGGACGTGTGGGCTACACCTTC. The entire variable domain, with the rest obtained from reference TRBV2 and TRBJ1-2, is as follows: EPEVTQTPSHQVTQMGQEVILRCVPISNHLYFYWYRQILGQKVEFLVSFYNNEISEKSEIFDDQFSVERPDGSNFTLKIRSTKLEDSAMYFCASLAGQGRVGYTFGSGTRLTVV.

The chain combines TRBV11-3 with TRBJ2-1, with TRBD2 identical over 7 bases. The germline CDR1 and CDR2 sequences are SGHNT and YENEEA. The CDR3 consists of 17 residues. V shed 5 bases and J 5 bases; nucleotides not matched to a gene: 15. The CDR3 sequence: CASSPRGRREPHNEQFF. CDR3 bases: TGTGCCAGCAGCCCTAGAGGGCGGCGGGAGCCCCACAATGAGCAGTTCTTC.

The chain has TRBV6-5 and TRBJ2-7; 7 nucleotides agree with TRBD1. The ends lost 8 bases at V and 4 bases at J; junction bases unmatched: 2. CDR1 is MNHEY, CDR2 SVGAGI, per germline. The CDR3 is made up of 11 amino acids. This chain's CDR3 is CASGQDYEQYV. Here the CDR3 DNA reads TGTGCCAGCGGACAGGATTACGAGCAGTACGTC.

The rearrangement uses TRBV7-9 and TRBJ2-3; D not certain. V lost 9 bases, J lost 3 bases, and 10 bases lay in between. This CDR3 has 12 amino acids. Germline CDR1 SEHNR, CDR2 FQNEAQ (reference sequence). The CDR3 region has the DNA TGTGCCAGTTCTCCCGGGACAGATACGCAGTATTTT. As protein: CASSPGTDTQYF.

Turning to this clone: The junction and the germline gene differ at one end; a read error may be behind it. The rearrangement joins TRBV2 to TRBJ2-4, with 8 bases that match TRBD1. Per germline, CDR1 SNHLY and CDR2 FYNNEI. There are 12 residues in the CDR3. CDR3 in DNA: TGTGCCAGCAGTGATGGGGGACAGGACCATGCCTTC. Amino acids: CASSDGGQDHAF.

Concerning this clone itself: One end of the junction varies from germline; a read error may be responsible. J is TRBJ2-2 and V is TRBV18, with 12 nucleotides matching TRBD2. Germline CDR1 reads KGHSH; CDR2 reads LQKENI. This CDR3 is 17 amino acids long. CDR3 protein: CASSPQGLAGTAGELFF. Here the CDR3 DNA reads TGTGCCAGCTCCCCACAAGGACTAGCGGGAACTGCCGGGGAGCTGTTTTTT.

The rearrangement uses TRBV7-8 and TRBJ1-2; D might be TRBD1 (5 bases). Trimming removed 5 bases from V and 1 base from J, with 14 bases in between. The CDR3 consists of 15 residues. Germline lookup yields CDR1 SGHVS and CDR2 FQNEAQ. The chain's CDR3 is CASSVRQQLNYGYTF. In DNA, the CDR3 is TGTGCCAGCAGCGTTAGACAGCAACTTAACTATGGCTACACCTTC.

CDR3 region: CSVLVGGDGETQYF. CDR3 nucleotide sequence: TGCAGCGTCCTTGTAGGGGGGGATGGGGAGACCCAGTACTTC. The chain couples TRBV29-1 to TRBJ2-5; maybe TRBD2 (7 bases). The CDR3 is 14 amino acids. V dropped 6 bases and J dropped 5 bases, with 19 bases sitting between them. CDR1 is SQVTM, CDR2 ANQGSEA, per germline. Drawing the rest from reference TRBV29-1 and TRBJ2-5, the complete variable domain is SAVISQKPSRDICQRGTSLTIQCQVDSQVTMMFWYRQQPGQSLTLIATANQGSEATYESGFVIDKFPISRPNLTFSTLTVSNMSPEDSSIYLCSVLVGGDGETQYFGPGTRLLVL.

This sequence joins TRBV3-1 (or the pseudogene TRBV3-2) and TRBJ2-7; perhaps TRBD1 as D (5 bases). V gave up 4 bases and J gave up 1 base, with 14 bases separating them. Looked up from germline, CDR1 is LGHDT and CDR2 is YNNKEL (reference sequence). This CDR3 is 15 amino acids long. CDR3 region: CASSLIPRASYEQYV. CDR3 nucleotide sequence: TGTGCCAGCAGCCTTATTCCCAGGGCATCCTACGAGCAGTACGTC.

The chain employs TRBV6-5 and TRBJ1-2; TRBD1 might be the D (5 bases). Germline V lookup: CDR1 MNHEY, CDR2 SVGAGI. V dropped 4 bases and J dropped 5 bases, with 11 bases sitting between them. The CDR3 covers 13 residues. The CDR3 DNA reads as TGTGCCAGCAGTTCGCAGGGAGGTTATGGCTACACCTTC. It codes for CASSSQGGYGYTF.

The V call is TRBV5-1, the J call TRBJ2-3; 9 bases are shared with TRBD1. Germline V gives CDR1 SGHRS, CDR2 YFSETQ. V gave up 4 bases and J gave up 1 base; unmatched junction bases: 7. The CDR3 contains 16 residues. CDR3 bases: TGCGCCAGCAGCCGGAGTAGGACAGGGGGCACAGATACGCAGTATTTT. The encoded protein is CASSRSRTGGTDTQYF.

The chain combines TRBV6-1 with TRBJ1-2; 11 bases agree with TRBD1. This CDR3 spans 16 amino acids. V trimming: 2 bases; J trimming: 3 bases; junction bases outside the gene matches: 5. Germline-derived CDR1 and CDR2 are MNHNS and SASEGT. CDR3 coding DNA: TGTGCCAGCAGTGAAAGCGGGACAGGGGGACACTATGGCTACACCTTC. Its translation is CASSESGTGGHYGYTF.

With regard to this clone: The junction departs from germline at one end; a sequencing error may be responsible. This rearrangement joins TRBV11-3 to TRBJ2-1; D gene uncertain. Germline CDR1 and CDR2: SGHNT and YENEEA. The CDR3 consists of 17 residues. CDR3 in amino acids: CASSLESQRPTNNEQFF. The CDR3 DNA reads as TGCGCCAGCAGCTTAGAGTCCCAGCGTCCTACTAACAATGAGCAGTTCTTC. Full variable domain (outside the CDR3, taken from reference TRBV11-3 and TRBJ2-1): EAGVVQSPRYKIIEKKQPVAFWCNPISGHNTLYWYLQNLGQGPELLIRYENEEAVDDSQLPKDRFSAERLKGVDSTLKIQPAELGDSAVYLCASSLESQRPTNNEQFFGPGTRLTVL.